This T cell receptor beta chain appears in the sequencing data of a study of T cell responses to AZD1222 COVID-19 vaccine. Overall study context: Timing groups of about 4 and about 12 weeks for second doses were pooled.

CDR1 is MDHEN and CDR2 is SYDVKM in the germline V gene. The CDR3 runs to 15 residues. Trimming stripped 3 bases from V and 4 bases from J, with 10 bases between. Some clones are missing from TCRdb's copy, which holds only in-frame ones; the method was immunoSEQ multiplex PCR. The sample gives approximately 140,000 clones, approximately 88% of which show up once; around 15% is in the top ten. Findings of the study overall: Repertoire collection took place solely once the T cell response had peaked. Reports indicate that nearly half of spike-specific TCRs are directed at unmutated variant regions.

On this clone: Its antigen is still unknown.

The sample in question was peripheral blood, obtained on day 0 of AZD1222 vaccination. The V and J genes are TRBV28 and TRBJ2-6; D gene uncertain. The clonotype originates from an adult in good health. The CDR3 region has the DNA TGTGCCAGCAGTTTTTTATTGGCCGGGGCCAACGTCCTGACTTTC. This translates into CASSFLLAGANVLTF.